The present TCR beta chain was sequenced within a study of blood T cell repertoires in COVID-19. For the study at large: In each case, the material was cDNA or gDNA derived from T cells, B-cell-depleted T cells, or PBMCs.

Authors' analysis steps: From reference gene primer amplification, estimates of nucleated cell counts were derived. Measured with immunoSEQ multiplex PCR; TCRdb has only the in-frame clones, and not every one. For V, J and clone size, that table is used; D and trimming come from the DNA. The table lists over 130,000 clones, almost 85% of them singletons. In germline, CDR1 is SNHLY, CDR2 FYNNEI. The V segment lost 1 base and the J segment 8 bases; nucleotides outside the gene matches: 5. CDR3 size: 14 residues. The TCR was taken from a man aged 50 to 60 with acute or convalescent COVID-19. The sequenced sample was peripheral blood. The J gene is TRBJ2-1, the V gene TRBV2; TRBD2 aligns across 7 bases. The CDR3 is CASSEGLASDEQFF. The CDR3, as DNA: TGTGCCAGCAGTGAAGGACTAGCATCGGATGAGCAGTTCTTC.